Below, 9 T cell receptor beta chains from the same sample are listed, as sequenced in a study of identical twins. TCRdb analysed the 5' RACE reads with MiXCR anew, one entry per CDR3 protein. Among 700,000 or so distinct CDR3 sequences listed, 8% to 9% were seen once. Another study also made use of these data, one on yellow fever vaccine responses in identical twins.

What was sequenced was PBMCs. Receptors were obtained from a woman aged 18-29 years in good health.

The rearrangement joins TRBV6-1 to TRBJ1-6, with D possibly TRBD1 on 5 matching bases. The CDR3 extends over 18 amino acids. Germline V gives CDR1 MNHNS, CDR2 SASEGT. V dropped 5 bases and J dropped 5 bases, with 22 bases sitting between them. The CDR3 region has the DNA TGTGCCAGCAGTCCCCTAGTGGGGCTGGGGAGCGATAATTCACCCCTCCACTTT. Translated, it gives CASSPLVGLGSDNSPLHF.

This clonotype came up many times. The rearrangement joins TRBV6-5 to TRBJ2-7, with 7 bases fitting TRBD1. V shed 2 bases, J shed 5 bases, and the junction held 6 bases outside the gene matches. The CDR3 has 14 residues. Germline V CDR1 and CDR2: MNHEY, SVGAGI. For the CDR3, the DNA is TGTGCCAGCAGTTACGCGACAGGGATCCACGAGCAGTACTTC. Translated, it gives CASSYATGIHEQYF.

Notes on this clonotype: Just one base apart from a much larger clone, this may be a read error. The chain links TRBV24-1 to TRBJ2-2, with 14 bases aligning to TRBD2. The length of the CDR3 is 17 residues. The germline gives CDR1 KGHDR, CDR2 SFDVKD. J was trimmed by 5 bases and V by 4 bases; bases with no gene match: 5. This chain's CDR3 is CATSELGLAGVTGELFF. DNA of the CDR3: TGTGCCACCAGTGAATTGGGACTAGCGGGAGTTACCGGGGAGCTGTTTTTT.

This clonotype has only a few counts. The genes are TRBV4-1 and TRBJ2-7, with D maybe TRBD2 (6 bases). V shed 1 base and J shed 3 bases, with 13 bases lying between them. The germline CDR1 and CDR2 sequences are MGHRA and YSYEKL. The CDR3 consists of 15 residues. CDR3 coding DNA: TGCGCCAGCAGCCAAGCAGGGACTTACCACTACGAGCAGTACTTC. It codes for CASSQAGTYHYEQYF.

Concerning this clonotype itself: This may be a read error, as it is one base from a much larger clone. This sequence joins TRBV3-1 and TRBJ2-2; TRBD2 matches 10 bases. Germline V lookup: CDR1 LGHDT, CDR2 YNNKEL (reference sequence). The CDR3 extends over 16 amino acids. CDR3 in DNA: TGTGGCACCACCAGCGGGAGGGGCACGAACACCGGGGAGCTGTTTTTT. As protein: CGTTSGRGTNTGELFF. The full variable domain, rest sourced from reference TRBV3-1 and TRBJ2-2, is DTAVSQTPKYLVTQMGNDKSIKCEQNLGHDTMYWYKQDSKKFLKIMFSYNNKELIINETVPNRFSPKSPDKAHLNLHINSLELGDSAVYFCGTTSGRGTNTGELFFGEGSRLTVL.

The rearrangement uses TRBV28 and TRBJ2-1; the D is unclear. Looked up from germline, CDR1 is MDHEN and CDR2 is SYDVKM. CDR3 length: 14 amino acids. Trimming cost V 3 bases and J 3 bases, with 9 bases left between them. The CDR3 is CASSFGKHYNEQFF. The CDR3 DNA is TGTGCCAGCAGTTTTGGCAAACACTACAATGAGCAGTTCTTC.

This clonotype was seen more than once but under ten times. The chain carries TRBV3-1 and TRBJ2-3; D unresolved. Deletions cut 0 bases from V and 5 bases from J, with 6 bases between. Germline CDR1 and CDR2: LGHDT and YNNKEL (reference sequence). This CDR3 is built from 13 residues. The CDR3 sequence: CASSQDLLDTQYF. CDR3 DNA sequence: TGTGCCAGCAGCCAAGATCTTCTAGATACGCAGTATTTT.

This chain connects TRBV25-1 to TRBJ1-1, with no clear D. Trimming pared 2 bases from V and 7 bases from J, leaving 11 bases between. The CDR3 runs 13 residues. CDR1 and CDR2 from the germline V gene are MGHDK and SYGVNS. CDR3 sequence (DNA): TGTGCCAGCAGTGAAGCGGGAAGCCGTGAAGCTTTCTTT. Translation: CASSEAGSREAFF. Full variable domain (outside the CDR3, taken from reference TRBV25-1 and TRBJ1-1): EADIYQTPRYLVIGTGKKITLECSQTMGHDKMYWYQQDPGMELHLIHYSYGVNSTEKGDLSSESTVSRIRTEHFPLTLESARPSHTSQYLCASSEAGSREAFFGQGTRLTVV.

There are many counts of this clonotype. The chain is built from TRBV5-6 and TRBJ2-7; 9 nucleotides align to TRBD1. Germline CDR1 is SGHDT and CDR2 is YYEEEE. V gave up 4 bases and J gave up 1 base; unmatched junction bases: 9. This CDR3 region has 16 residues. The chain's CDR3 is CASSGMDRGSSYEQYF. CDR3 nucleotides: TGTGCCAGCAGCGGAATGGACAGGGGCTCATCCTACGAGCAGTACTTC.